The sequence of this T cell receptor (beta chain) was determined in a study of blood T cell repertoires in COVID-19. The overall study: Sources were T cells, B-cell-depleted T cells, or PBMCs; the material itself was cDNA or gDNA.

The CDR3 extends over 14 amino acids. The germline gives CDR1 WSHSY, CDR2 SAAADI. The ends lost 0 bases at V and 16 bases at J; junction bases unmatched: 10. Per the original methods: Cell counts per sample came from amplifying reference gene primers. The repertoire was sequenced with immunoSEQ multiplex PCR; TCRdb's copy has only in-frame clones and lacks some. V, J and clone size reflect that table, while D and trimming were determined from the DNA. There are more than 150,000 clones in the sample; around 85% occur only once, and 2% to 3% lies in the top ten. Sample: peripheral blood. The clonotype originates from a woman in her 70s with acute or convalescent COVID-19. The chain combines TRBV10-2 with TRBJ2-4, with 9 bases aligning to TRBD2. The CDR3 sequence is CASSESIGGGARYF. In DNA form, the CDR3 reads TGCGCCAGCAGTGAGTCGATCGGCGGGGGGGCCAGATACTTC.